This TCR beta chain was sequenced in a study of blood T cell repertoires in COVID-19. The wider study: Acute-phase and convalescent COVID-19 samples originated in the United States, Italy and Spain.

Authors' data handling: Nucleated cell counts were estimated from reference gene primer amplification. Assay: immunoSEQ multiplex PCR; the TCRdb copy retains only in-frame clones and omits some. The V and J calls and clone size were taken over from that table, and D and trimming were inferred from the DNA. Among around 60,000 clones, around 89% were seen once, and the ten largest hold just under 8.5%. The CDR3 is 14 amino acids. In germline, CDR1 is MDHEN, CDR2 SYDVKM. Trimming cost V 10 bases and J 4 bases; bases outside gene matches: 9. The rearrangement links TRBV28 to TRBJ2-7; the match to TRBD1 covers 11 bases. The specimen sequenced was peripheral blood. The clonotype comes from a human donor with active COVID-19. The donor label of this sample is uncertain. This CDR3 reads CATDPGTGGYEQYF. Written as DNA, the CDR3 is TGTGCCACCGATCCCGGGACAGGGGGATACGAGCAGTACTTC. The variable domain in full, completed from reference TRBV28 and TRBJ2-7, reads DVKVTQSSRYLVKRTGEKVFLECVQDMDHENMFWYRQDPGLGLRLIYFSYDVKMKEKGDIPEGYSVSREKKERFSLILESASTNQTSMYLCATDPGTGGYEQYFGPGTRLTVT.